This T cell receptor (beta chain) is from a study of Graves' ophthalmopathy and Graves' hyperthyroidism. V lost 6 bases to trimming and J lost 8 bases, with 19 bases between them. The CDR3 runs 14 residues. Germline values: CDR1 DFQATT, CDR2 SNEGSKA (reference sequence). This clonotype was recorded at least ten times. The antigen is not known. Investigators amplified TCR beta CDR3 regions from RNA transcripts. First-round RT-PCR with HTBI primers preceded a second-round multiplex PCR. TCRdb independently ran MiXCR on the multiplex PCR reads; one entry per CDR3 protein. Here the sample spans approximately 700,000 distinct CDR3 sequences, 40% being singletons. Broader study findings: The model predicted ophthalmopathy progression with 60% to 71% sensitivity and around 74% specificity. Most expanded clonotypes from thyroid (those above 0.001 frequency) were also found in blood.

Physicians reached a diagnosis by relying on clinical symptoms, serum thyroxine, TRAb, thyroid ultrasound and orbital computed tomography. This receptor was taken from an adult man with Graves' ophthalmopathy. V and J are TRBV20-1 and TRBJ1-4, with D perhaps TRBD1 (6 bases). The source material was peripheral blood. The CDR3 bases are TGCAGTGCCCTACCTTGGGGGGGCGGCGAAAAACTGTTTTTT. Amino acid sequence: CSALPWGGGEKLFF.